This T cell receptor beta chain stems from a study of radiotherapy plus CTLA-4 blockade in lung cancer. General study findings and limits: Increased serum interferon-beta after radiation also reportedly predicted response strongly. An expansion of tumor-derived TCR clones occurred in blood after radiotherapy plus ipilimumab.

CDR3 length: 17 amino acids. Germline lookup yields CDR1 KGHSH and CDR2 LQKENI. J gave up 11 bases and V 9 bases, and 27 bases lay outside the gene matches. A note on this clone: The antigen is undetermined.

The assay was immunoSEQ multiplex PCR, and TCRdb's table has in-frame clones only and misses some. The table has 70,000 to 95,000 clones, around 81% seen once. This receptor was obtained from a human donor with non-small cell lung cancer that progressed on radiotherapy plus ipilimumab. The sample was peripheral blood, taken from a patient treated with radiotherapy plus ipilimumab. This sequence joins TRBV18 and TRBJ1-2; 7 nucleotides align to TRBD1. CDR3 sequence (DNA): TGTGCCAGGCGATCCCCGGGACAGTCCCCTTTTATTATGGGGTACACCTTC. Translation gives CARRSPGQSPFIMGYTF.